This TCR beta chain was sequenced for a study of T cells in Graves' hyperthyroidism and ophthalmopathy. More than 8.5 ml of fresh peripheral blood supplied the PBMCs. Germline V gene data show CDR1 as SEHNR and CDR2 as FQNEAQ (reference sequence). The length of the CDR3 is 15 residues. V gave up 4 bases and J gave up 2 bases, with 15 bases separating them. RNA transcripts gave rise to amplified TCR beta CDR3 regions. In the first-round RT-PCR of the TCR CDR3, the HTBI primer set was used. TCRdb reprocessed the multiplex PCR reads with MiXCR, giving one entry per CDR3 protein. This table has some 490,000 distinct CDR3 sequences, approximately 23% appearing once.

Source material: blood. The source is a woman aged 70-85 years with Graves' ophthalmopathy. The chain uses TRBV7-9 and TRBJ2-7; D possibly corresponds to TRBD1 (5 bases). CDR3 residues: CASSSPDSLAYEQYF. The CDR3 coding sequence is TGTGCCAGCAGCTCTCCTGACAGCCTCGCCTACGAGCAGTACTTC.